This TCR beta chain was retrieved from a study of chemoradiotherapy in HPV16-positive cancers. In germline, CDR1 is SQVTM, CDR2 ANQGSEA. The V and J ends lost 5 bases and 0 bases, in that order; junction bases with no gene match: 9. CDR3 size: 16 residues. Sequencing used immunoSEQ multiplex PCR; TCRdb keeps in-frame clones, though not all of them. The sample has around 1,000 clones; approximately 83% are singletons. Repeated repertoire sampling spanned the course of chemoradiotherapy. As to this clone: Its antigen is still unknown.

Study-wide results and limits: In HPV16-positive patients, HPV-responsive T-cell expansion tracked better recurrence-free survival. Candidate HPV-specific clones and E7-related TCR motifs grew in tumor during treatment.

The chain links TRBV29-1 to TRBJ2-3, with 9 bases that match TRBD1. The source was tumor tissue, collected from a patient who underwent chemoradiotherapy. The source is a human donor with HPV-associated anogenital cancer. The CDR3 sequence: CSVWEGQGTSTDTQYF. CDR3 nucleotides: TGCAGCGTTTGGGAGGGACAGGGCACTAGCACAGATACGCAGTATTTT.